A selection of T cell receptor beta chains follows, all from one sample in a study of Ad26.COV2.S vaccination and SARS-CoV-2 variants. The assay was immunoSEQ multiplex PCR, and TCRdb's table has in-frame clones only and misses some. The table shows a few hundred thousand clones, with roughly 85% occurring only once. The sample in question was peripheral blood, obtained in a trial of Ad26.COV2.S vaccine versus placebo. These receptors were collected from a person between 18 and 65 years old who received the Ad26.COV2.S COVID-19 vaccine or a placebo. CDR3s include the opening cysteine and the closing phenylalanine or tryptophan. A D gene is named only where the DNA matches it firmly. Clone size, where shown, is once, few, many, or a class for clones that have expanded.

clone_size	v_call	d_call	j_call	cdr3_aa	cdr3_nt
few	TRBV5-6	NA	TRBJ2-7	CASSTPGGPLREQYF	TGTGCCAGCAGCACCCCCGGGGGTCCGCTTCGGGAGCAGTACTTC
NA	TRBV30	TRBD1	TRBJ1-6	CALGEGPGQVNSPLHF	TGTGCCTTGGGAGAGGGGCCGGGACAGGTTAATTCACCCCTCCACTTT
NA	TRBV27	NA	TRBJ2-7	CASSYRGAEQYF	TGTGCCAGCAGTTATAGGGGAGCCGAGCAGTACTTC
NA	TRBV19	NA	TRBJ1-2	CASSDYGYTF	TGTGCCAGTAGCGACTATGGCTACACCTTC
NA	TRBV7-2	NA	TRBJ2-7	CASSPPGLNRYEQYF	TGTGCCAGCAGCCCCCCGGGACTCAACCGCTACGAGCAGTACTTC
NA	TRBV18	NA	TRBJ2-1	CASSIRDKTYNEQFF	TGTGCCAGCTCGATCCGGGACAAGACCTACAATGAGCAGTTCTTC
NA	TRBV11-3	TRBD2	TRBJ2-2	CASSLASLAGNTGELFF	TGTGCCAGCAGCTTAGCTAGCCTAGCGGGGAACACCGGGGAGCTGTTTTTT
NA	TRBV2	NA	TRBJ2-3	CASRLAAPSTDTQYF	TGTGCCAGCAGATTGGCGGCTCCTAGCACAGATACGCAGTATTTT
NA	TRBV7-9	TRBD1	TRBJ2-3	CASSFSTGTGKDTQYF	TGTGCCAGCAGCTTTTCCACCGGGACAGGGAAGGATACGCAGTATTTT
NA	TRBV5-1	NA	TRBJ2-1	CASSLDRAYNEQFF	TGCGCCAGCAGCTTGGACAGGGCCTACAATGAGCAGTTCTTC
NA	TRBV18	NA	TRBJ2-1	CASSGGGDEQFF	TGTGCCAGCTCCGGGGGAGGCGATGAGCAGTTCTTC
NA	TRBV5-1	TRBD1	TRBJ1-1	CASSLITQTGGTEAFF	TGCGCCAGCAGCTTGATAACCCAAACAGGGGGAACTGAAGCTTTCTTT
NA	TRBV9	NA	TRBJ1-3	CASRNGNTIYF	TGTGCCAGCAGGAACGGAAACACCATATATTTT
NA	TRBV7-9	TRBD1	TRBJ2-5	CASSSDRGQETQYF	TGTGCCAGCAGCTCAGACAGGGGCCAAGAGACCCAGTACTTC
NA	TRBV11-2	TRBD2	TRBJ2-4	CASSFLTSGKNKNIQYF	TGTGCCAGCAGCTTTCTGACTAGCGGGAAAAACAAAAACATTCAGTACTTC
NA	TRBV4-1	NA	TRBJ2-1	CASSQDRAGSYNEQFF	TGCGCCAGCAGCCAAGATAGAGCGGGCTCCTACAATGAGCAGTTCTTC
NA	TRBV4-3	TRBD1	TRBJ2-1	CASSYGTVDNEQFF	TGCGCCAGCAGCTACGGGACAGTGGACAATGAGCAGTTCTTC
NA	TRBV5-4	NA	TRBJ2-2	CASSLLADLTGELFF	TGTGCCAGCAGCCTTCTTGCGGACCTTACCGGGGAGCTGTTTTTT
NA	TRBV10-3	NA	TRBJ1-1	CAITVGERAEAFF	TGTGCCATCACGGTGGGGGAAAGGGCTGAAGCTTTCTTT
once	TRBV2	NA	TRBJ2-5	CASRGVWEETQYF	TGTGCCAGCAGAGGAGTCTGGGAGGAGACCCAGTACTTC
NA	TRBV5-1	TRBD1	TRBJ1-5	CASSPDGQGHQPQHF	TGCGCCAGCAGCCCGGATGGACAGGGGCATCAGCCCCAGCATTTT